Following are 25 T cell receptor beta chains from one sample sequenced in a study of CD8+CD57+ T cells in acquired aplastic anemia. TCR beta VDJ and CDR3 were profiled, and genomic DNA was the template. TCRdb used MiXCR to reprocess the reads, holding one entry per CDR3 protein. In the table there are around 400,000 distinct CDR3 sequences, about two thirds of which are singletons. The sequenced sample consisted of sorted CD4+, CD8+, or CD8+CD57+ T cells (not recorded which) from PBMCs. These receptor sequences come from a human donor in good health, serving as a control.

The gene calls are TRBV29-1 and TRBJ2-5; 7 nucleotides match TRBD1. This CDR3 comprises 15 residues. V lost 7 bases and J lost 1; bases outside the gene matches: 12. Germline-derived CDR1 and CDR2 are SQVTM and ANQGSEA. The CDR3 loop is CSALTPGQIQETQYF. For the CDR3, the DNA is TGCAGCGCTCTAACCCCGGGACAGATCCAAGAGACCCAGTACTTC.

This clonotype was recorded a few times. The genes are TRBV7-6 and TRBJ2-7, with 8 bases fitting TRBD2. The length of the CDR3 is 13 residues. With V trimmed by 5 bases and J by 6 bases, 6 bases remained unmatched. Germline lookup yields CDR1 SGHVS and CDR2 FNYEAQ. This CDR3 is CASSAGLGREQYF. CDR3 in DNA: TGTGCCAGCAGCGCGGGACTAGGGCGCGAGCAGTACTTC.

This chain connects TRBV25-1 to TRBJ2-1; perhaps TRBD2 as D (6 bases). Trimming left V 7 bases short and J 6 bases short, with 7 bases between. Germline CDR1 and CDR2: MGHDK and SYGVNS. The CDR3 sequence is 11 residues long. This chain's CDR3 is CASILANEQFF. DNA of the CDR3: TGTGCCAGCATACTAGCCAATGAGCAGTTCTTC.

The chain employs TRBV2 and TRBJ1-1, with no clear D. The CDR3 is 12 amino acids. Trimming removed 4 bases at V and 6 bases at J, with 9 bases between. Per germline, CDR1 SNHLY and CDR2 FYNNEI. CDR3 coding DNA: TGTGCCAGCAGTGTGATGTGGTCTGAAGCTTTCTTT. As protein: CASSVMWSEAFF.

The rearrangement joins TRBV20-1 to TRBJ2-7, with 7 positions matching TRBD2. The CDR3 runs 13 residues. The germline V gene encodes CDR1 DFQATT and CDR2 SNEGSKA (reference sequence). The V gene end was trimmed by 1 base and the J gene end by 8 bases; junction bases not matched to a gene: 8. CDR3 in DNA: TGCAGTGCTAGAGGGGAGGGCTTCGGGCAGCAGTACTTC. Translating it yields CSARGEGFGQQYF.

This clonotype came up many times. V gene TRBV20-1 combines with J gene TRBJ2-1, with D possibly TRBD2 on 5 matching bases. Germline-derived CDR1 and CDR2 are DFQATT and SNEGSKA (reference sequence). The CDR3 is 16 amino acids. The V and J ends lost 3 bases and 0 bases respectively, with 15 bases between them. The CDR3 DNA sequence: TGCAGTGCTAGCCGCCGGGGATCGAGCTCCTACAATGAGCAGTTCTTC. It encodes CSASRRGSSSYNEQFF.

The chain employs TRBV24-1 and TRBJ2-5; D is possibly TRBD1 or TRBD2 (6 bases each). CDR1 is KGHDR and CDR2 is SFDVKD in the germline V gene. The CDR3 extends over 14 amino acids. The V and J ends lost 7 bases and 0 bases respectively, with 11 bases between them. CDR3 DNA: TGTGCCACCAGGGGGGGCGGCTACCAAGAGACCCAGTACTTC. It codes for CATRGGGYQETQYF.

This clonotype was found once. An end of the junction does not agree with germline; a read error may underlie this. CDR3 protein: CATSRAGTGTKYF. As DNA, the CDR3 is TGTGCCACCAGCAGAGCGGGCACAGGTACGAAGTACTTT. This chain uses TRBV15 with TRBJ2-3, with a weak D call TRBD1 (5 bases). The CDR3 is 13 amino acids. The germline gives CDR1 LNHNV, CDR2 YYDKDF (reference sequence). The full variable domain, rest sourced from reference TRBV15 and TRBJ2-3, is DAMVIQNPRYQVTQFGKPVTLSCSQTLNHNVMYWYQQKSSQAPKLLFHYYDKDFNNEADTPDNFQSRRPNTSFCFLDIRSPGLGDTAMYLCATSRAGTGTKYFGPGTRLTVL.

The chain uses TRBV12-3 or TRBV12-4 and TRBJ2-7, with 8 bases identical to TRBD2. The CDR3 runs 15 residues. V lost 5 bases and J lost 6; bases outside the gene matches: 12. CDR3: CASSVSGGGAREQYF. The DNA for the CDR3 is TGTGCCAGCAGTGTGTCCGGGGGGGGGGCCCGCGAGCAGTACTTC.

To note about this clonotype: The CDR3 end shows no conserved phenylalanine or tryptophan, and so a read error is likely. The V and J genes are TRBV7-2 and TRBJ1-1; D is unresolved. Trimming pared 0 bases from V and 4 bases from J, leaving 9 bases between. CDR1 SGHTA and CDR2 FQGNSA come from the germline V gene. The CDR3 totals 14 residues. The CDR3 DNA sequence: TGTGCCAGCAGCTTAGCTACCGGAGTCACTGAAGCTTTCCTT. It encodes CASSLATGVTEAFL.

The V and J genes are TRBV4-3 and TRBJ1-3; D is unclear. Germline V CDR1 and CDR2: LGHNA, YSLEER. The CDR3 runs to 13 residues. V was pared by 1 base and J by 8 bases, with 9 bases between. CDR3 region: CASSQGYGDTIYF. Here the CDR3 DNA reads TGCGCCAGCAGCCAAGGTTATGGGGACACCATATATTTT.

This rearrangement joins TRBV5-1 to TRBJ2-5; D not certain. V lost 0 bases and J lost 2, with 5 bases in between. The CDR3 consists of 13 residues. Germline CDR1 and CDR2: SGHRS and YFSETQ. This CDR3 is CASSLVDQETQYF. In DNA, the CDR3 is TGCGCCAGCAGCTTGGTTGATCAAGAGACCCAGTACTTC.

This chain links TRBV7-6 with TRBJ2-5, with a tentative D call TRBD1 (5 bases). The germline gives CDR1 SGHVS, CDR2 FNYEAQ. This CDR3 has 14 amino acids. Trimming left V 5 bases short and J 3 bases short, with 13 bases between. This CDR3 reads CASSPRPGKETQYF. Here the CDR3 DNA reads TGTGCCAGCAGCCCCCGTCCAGGGAAAGAGACCCAGTACTTC. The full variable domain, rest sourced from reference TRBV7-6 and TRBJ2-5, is GAGVSQSPRYKVTKRGQDVALRCDPISGHVSLYWYRQALGQGPEFLTYFNYEAQQDKSGLPNDRFSAERPEGSISTLTIQRTEQRDSAMYRCASSPRPGKETQYFGPGTRLLVL.

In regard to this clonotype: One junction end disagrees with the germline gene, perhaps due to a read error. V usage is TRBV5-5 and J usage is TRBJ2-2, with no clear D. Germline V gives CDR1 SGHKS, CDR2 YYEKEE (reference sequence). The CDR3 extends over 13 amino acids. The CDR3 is CASSQRNTEELFF. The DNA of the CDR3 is TGTGCCAGCAGCCAAAGGAACACCGAGGAGCTGTTTTTT.

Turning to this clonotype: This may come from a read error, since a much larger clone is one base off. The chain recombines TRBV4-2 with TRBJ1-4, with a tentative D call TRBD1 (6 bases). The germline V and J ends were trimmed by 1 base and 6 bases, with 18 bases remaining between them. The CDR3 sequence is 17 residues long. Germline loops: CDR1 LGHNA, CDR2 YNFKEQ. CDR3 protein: CASSQGGGAADDEKLFF. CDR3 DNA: TGTGCCAGCAGCCAAGGAGGGGGGGCAGCCGACGATGAAAAACTGTTTTTT.

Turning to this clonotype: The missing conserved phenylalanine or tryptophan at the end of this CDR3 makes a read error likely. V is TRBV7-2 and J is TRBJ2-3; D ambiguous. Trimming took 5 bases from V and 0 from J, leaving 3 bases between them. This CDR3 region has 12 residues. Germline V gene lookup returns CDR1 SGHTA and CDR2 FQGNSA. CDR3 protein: CASSESTDTQYL. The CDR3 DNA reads TGTGCCAGCAGCGAAAGCACAGATACGCAGTATCTT.

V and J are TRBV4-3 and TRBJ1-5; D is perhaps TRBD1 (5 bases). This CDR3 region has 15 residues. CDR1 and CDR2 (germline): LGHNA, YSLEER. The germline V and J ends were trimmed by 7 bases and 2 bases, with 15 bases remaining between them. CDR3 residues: CASKESGDRNQPQHF. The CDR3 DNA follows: TGCGCCAGCAAGGAGTCGGGGGATCGCAATCAGCCCCAGCATTTT.

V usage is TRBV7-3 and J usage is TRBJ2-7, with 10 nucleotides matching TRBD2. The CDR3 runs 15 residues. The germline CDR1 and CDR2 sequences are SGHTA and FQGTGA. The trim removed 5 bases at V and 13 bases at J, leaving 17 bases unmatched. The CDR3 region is CASSMRTSGTTQYYF. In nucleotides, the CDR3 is TGTGCCAGCAGCATGCGAACTAGCGGGACTACGCAGTATTACTTC.

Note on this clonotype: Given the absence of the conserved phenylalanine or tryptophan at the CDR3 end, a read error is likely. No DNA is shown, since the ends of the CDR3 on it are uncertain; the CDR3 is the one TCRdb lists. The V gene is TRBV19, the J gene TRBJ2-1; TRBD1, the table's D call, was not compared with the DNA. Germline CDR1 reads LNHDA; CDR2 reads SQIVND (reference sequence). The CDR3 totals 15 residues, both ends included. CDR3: CAARTARGDYNQQLH.

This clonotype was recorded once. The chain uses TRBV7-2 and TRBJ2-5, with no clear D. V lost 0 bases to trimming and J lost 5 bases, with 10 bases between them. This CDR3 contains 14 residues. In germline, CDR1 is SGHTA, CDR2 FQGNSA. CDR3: CASSLAVVRETQYF. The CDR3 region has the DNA TGTGCCAGCAGCTTAGCGGTGGTCAGGGAGACCCAGTACTTC.

This CDR3 is CASSSYTSIGAFF. The CDR3 DNA follows: TGTGCCAGCAGCTCTTACACGTCCATTGGTGCTTTCTTT. The V and J genes are TRBV7-9 and TRBJ1-1; D unclear. The germline V gene has CDR1 SEHNR and CDR2 FQNEAQ (reference sequence). Between the trimmed V and J ends, which lost 4 bases and 11 bases, there was a span of 17 bases. This CDR3 region has 13 residues.

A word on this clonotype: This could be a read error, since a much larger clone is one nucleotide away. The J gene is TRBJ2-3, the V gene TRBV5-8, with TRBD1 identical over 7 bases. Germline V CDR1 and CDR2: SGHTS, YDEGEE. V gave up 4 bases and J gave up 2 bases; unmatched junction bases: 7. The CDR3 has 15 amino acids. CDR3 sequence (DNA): TGTGCCAGCAGCCCGGGACAGACTAACACAGATACGCAGTATTTT. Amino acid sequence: CASSPGQTNTDTQYF.

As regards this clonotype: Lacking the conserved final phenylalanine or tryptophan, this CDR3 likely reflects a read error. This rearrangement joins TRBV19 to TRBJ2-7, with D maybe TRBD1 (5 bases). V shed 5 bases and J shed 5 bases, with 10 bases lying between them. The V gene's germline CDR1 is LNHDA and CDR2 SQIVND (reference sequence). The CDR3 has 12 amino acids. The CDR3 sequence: CASSRQGDEQYL. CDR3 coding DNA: TGTGCCAGTAGTCGGCAGGGCGACGAGCAGTACCTC.

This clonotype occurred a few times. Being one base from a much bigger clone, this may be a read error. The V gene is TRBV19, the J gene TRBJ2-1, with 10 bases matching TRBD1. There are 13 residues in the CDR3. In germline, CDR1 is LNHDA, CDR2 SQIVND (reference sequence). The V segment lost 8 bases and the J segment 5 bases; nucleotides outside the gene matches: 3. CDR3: CASRDRGHNEQFF. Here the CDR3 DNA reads TGTGCCAGTCGGGACAGGGGACACAATGAGCAGTTCTTC.

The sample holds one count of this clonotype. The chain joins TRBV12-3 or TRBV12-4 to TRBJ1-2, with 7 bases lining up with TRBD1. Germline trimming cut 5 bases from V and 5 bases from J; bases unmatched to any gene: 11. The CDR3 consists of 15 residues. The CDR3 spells CASSPTTGQRYGYTF. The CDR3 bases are TGTGCCAGCAGTCCCACCACGGGACAGCGTTATGGCTACACCTTC.